These T cell receptor beta chains were read from a single sample in a study of blood T cells in healthy people across ages. MiXCR was run by TCRdb on the 5' RACE reads, yielding one entry per CDR3 protein. The repertoire holds fewer than 800,000 distinct CDR3 sequences, with around 45% as singletons. Sequences were obtained from blood. The receptors come from a woman aged 55-70 years in good health. Each CDR3 is given with its conserved first and last residue. D genes are given only for firm matches. Not all rows give a size; the values are once, few, many and, for expanded clones, a class.

d_call j_call v_call clone_size cdr3_nt cdr3_aa
TRBD1 TRBJ2-7 TRBV27 few TGTGCCAGCAGTTACGACAGGGACCGTTCCTACGAGCAGTACTTC CASSYDRDRSYEQYF
TRBD1 TRBJ2-7 TRBV4-2 many TGTGCCAGCAGCCAGGTATTAGGGACAGGGGGCCACGAGCAGTACTTC CASSQVLGTGGHEQYF
. TRBJ2-7 TRBV15 . TGTGCCACCAGCAGAGTAGTGACGGGAGTAGGATACGAGCAGTACTTC CATSRVVTGVGYEQYF
. TRBJ2-2 TRBV29-1 . TGCAGCGGATGGAGGATTGGGGAGCTGTTTTTT CSGWRIGELFF
TRBD2 TRBJ2-1 TRBV11-3 once TGTGCCAGCAGCTTAGGTTCTACTAGCGGGAGTTCCTACAATGAGCAGTTCTTC CASSLGSTSGSSYNEQFF
. TRBJ2-4 TRBV7-2 few TGTGCCAGCAGCACCCGGACTATAGCCAAAAACATTCAGTACTTC CASSTRTIAKNIQYF
TRBD2 TRBJ2-7 TRBV30 few TGTGCCTGGAGAGGAACTAGCGGGAGTTCTCCCGAGCAGTACTTC CAWRGTSGSSPEQYF
. TRBJ2-7 TRBV2 few TGTGCCAGCGGGGAAACCCCCTTCGAGCAGTACTTC CASGETPFEQYF
TRBD2 TRBJ2-1 TRBV27 . TGTGCCAGCAGTTCGCCCGGACTAGCGCTCACTGAGCAGTTCTTC CASSSPGLALTEQFF
. TRBJ2-3 TRBV4-2 . TGTGCCAGCAGCCAAGTAGGGGTTAGCACAGATACGCAGTATTTT CASSQVGVSTDTQYF
. TRBJ1-6 TRBV4-3 . TGCGCCAGCAGCCAAGAGGACGGTAATTCACCCCTCCACTTT CASSQEDGNSPLHF
TRBD1 TRBJ1-5 TRBV20-1 . TGCAGTGCTGGACAGGACCGCAATCAGCCCCAGCATTTT CSAGQDRNQPQHF
. TRBJ1-1 TRBV3-1 few TGTGCCAGCCAGACGGGCACTGAAGCTTTCTTT CASQTGTEAFF
. TRBJ2-7 TRBV20-1 . TGCAGTGCTAGCGCCAGGAATGAGCAGTACTTC CSASARNEQYF
TRBD2 TRBJ2-2 TRBV20-1 . TGCAGTGCTAGAGATGCGACTAGCGGGAGAATCGGGGAGCTGTTTTTT CSARDATSGRIGELFF
. TRBJ2-4 TRBV29-1 . TGCAGCGTTGAAGAAGGGAGGTCGGAGCAGTACTTC CSVEEGRSEQYF
TRBD2 TRBJ2-1 TRBV7-2 . TGTGCCAGCAGCACCGGGACTATACACAATGAGCAGTTCTTC CASSTGTIHNEQFF